Listed below are T cell receptor beta chains from one sample, sequenced in a study of shared clonotypes between healthy human individuals. The assay was immunoSEQ multiplex PCR, and TCRdb's table has in-frame clones only and misses some. Of roughly 500,000 clones listed, approximately 79% are singletons. Source material: PBMCs. These receptors originate from a woman in her forties in good health. Some clones in this sample may be carry-over from other donors' samples. Each CDR3 is given with its conserved first and last residue. A D gene is named only where the DNA matches it firmly. Clone size is given for some rows only: seen once, a few or many times, or a class if the clone is expanded.

D	size	V	J	CDR3
NA	NA	TRBV5-1	TRBJ2-6	CASSLEPLTSGANVLTF
NA	NA	TRBV4-1	TRBJ2-3	CASSQDRAGRDTQYF
NA	few	TRBV15	TRBJ1-5	CATSRGGGSNQPQHF
NA	NA	TRBV14	TRBJ1-2	CASSPSGRNYGYTF
TRBD2	NA	TRBV9	TRBJ2-5	CASSVVGLAGETQYF
NA	NA	TRBV18	TRBJ2-7	CASSPRMDSSSYEQYF
NA	few	TRBV4-1	TRBJ1-6	CASSQVGDSPLHF
NA	few	TRBV28	TRBJ1-2	CASSLTEIYGYTF
TRBD2	NA	TRBV28	TRBJ2-7	CASSLLAGGGEQYF
NA	NA	TRBV10-3	TRBJ1-4	CAIKSSEAATNEKLFF
TRBD2	NA	TRBV28	TRBJ2-1	CATLAGSYNEQFF
NA	NA	TRBV27	TRBJ2-2	CASSFGPGTGELFF
TRBD1	NA	TRBV6-1	TRBJ1-5	CASSNRGSHNQPQHF
NA	few	TRBV5-1	TRBJ2-2	CASSLDGRGTGELFF
NA	NA	TRBV7-3	TRBJ2-1	CASSPGGGEQFF
NA	NA	TRBV19	TRBJ2-5	CASSIGQSRETQYF
TRBD2	NA	TRBV10-3	TRBJ2-3	CAIAPGLAGGGDTQYF
TRBD1	NA	TRBV5-1	TRBJ2-3	CASDQGGRTDTQYF
TRBD1	NA	TRBV4-3	TRBJ2-5	CASSQDGTGGETQYF
TRBD1	once	TRBV28	TRBJ1-2	CASSLRRGQAAF
TRBD2	NA	TRBV5-4	TRBJ2-7	CASRAELLAGGRNEQYF
TRBD1	NA	TRBV7-6	TRBJ2-1	CASSVNPGQNNEQFF
NA	NA	TRBV14	TRBJ2-2	CASSQRAAGELFF
TRBD1	NA	TRBV30	TRBJ2-7	CAWSPLTGTYEQYF
NA	few	TRBV2	TRBJ2-5	CASMYQETQYF
NA	NA	TRBV18	TRBJ2-5	CASSPTKQETQYF
TRBD1	NA	TRBV5-1	TRBJ1-2	CASSLGQGGYGYTF
TRBD1	NA	TRBV27	TRBJ2-7	CASSPRTGGYEQYF
TRBD2	NA	TRBV4-1	TRBJ2-3	CASSQVPGLAGGPTDTQYF
NA	once	TRBV11-2	TRBJ2-5	CASSFLSAQETQYF
NA	once	TRBV30	TRBJ2-7	CAWSVGGSSYEQYF
TRBD2	NA	TRBV9	TRBJ2-5	CASSASKGLAGVQETQYF
TRBD2	NA	TRBV11-3	TRBJ2-1	CASSLTSGIFYEQFF
NA	NA	TRBV2	TRBJ1-1	CASSDVGGEAFF
NA	NA	TRBV14	TRBJ2-3	CASSNRVTDTQYF
TRBD1	NA	TRBV19	TRBJ1-2	CASSMPDRDGYGYTF
TRBD2	few	TRBV6-5	TRBJ2-1	CASRGTTYNEQFF
NA	NA	TRBV19	TRBJ1-4	CASSPPGNRGEKLFF
NA	NA	TRBV11-3	TRBJ2-1	CASSSEGRYNEQFF
NA	NA	TRBV7-6	NA	CASSPRTFYEQYF
NA	NA	TRBV28	TRBJ1-1	CASSLGGAAGRRQTEAFF
NA	once	TRBV7-9	TRBJ2-4	CASSLGQGNIQYF
NA	few	TRBV29-1	TRBJ1-1	CSVDANTEAFF
TRBD1	NA	TRBV4-3	TRBJ2-2	CASSPAGTGDTGELFF
NA	NA	TRBV4-1	TRBJ2-4	CASSREVGTFGSLAKNIQYF
NA	NA	TRBV19	TRBJ1-3	CASSLRDRTFYTIYF
TRBD1	NA	TRBV4-1	TRBJ1-4	CASSQAGTGGEKLFF
NA	NA	TRBV19	TRBJ2-3	CASSPYPGGITDTQYF
NA	NA	TRBV4-1	TRBJ1-1	CASSQARRGPNMNTEAFF
NA	NA	TRBV5-3	TRBJ2-3	CARSFVAQTTDTQYF
NA	few	TRBV7-2	TRBJ2-1	CASSLRDTYNEQFF
TRBD2	NA	TRBV6-1	TRBJ2-5	CASSEGLAGGGMETQYF